These 32 T cell receptor beta chains were sequenced from one sample in a study of HIV-infected patients and healthy controls. cDNA was made from approximately 500 ng RNA using alpha and beta constant primers. Separate chain-specific third strand synthesis with multiplexing indices produced the alpha and beta libraries. TCRdb re-analysed the 5' RACE reads in MiXCR, keeping a single row per CDR3 protein. The table includes some 14,000 distinct CDR3 sequences, less than 15% detected once. Follow-up blood was drawn about 14 weeks, roughly three months, after antiretroviral therapy began. No cell fractionation was done, so the repertoire covers all unsorted peripheral blood T cells. Sequencing was performed on blood, taken during antiretroviral therapy. Source of these receptors: an adult with HIV infection. The donor label of this sample is uncertain.

This clonotype has at least ten counts. This chain uses TRBV11-2 with TRBJ2-7, with D unclear. The CDR3 runs to 12 residues. Trimming removed 3 bases at V and 6 bases at J, with 9 bases between. CDR1 and CDR2 (germline): SGHAT, FQNNGV. CDR3 DNA sequence: TGTGCCAGCAGCTTGAATTTGAGCGAGCAGTACTTC. Translation gives CASSLNLSEQYF.

About this clonotype: A read error may explain this, as a much larger clone is one base away. This chain uses TRBV7-2 with TRBJ2-7; D possibly uses TRBD1 or TRBD2 (6 bases each). Germline values: CDR1 SGHTA, CDR2 FQGNSA. The CDR3 has 13 amino acids. CDR3 sequence reads: CSSSRRGGQEQYF. The CDR3 region has the DNA TGTTCCAGCAGCCGACGTGGGGGGCAGGAGCAGTACTTC.

Ten or more counts support this clonotype. The chain combines TRBV6-6 with TRBJ1-6; 7 nucleotides match TRBD1. CDR3 length: 15 residues. Per the germline V gene, CDR1 is MNHNY and CDR2 is SVGAGI (reference sequence). V shed 6 bases, J shed 7 bases, and the junction held 9 bases outside the gene matches. CDR3 sequence (DNA): TGTGCCAGCAGAGGGGACAGCGTCAAAAATTCACCCCTCCACTTT. Translated: CASRGDSVKNSPLHF.

This clonotype was seen at least ten times. This chain connects TRBV6-1 to TRBJ1-5, with D perhaps TRBD1 (5 bases). CDR3 length equals 15 residues. The V gene's germline CDR1 is MNHNS and CDR2 SASEGT. Trimming removed 2 bases at V and 1 base at J, with 9 bases between. CDR3 sequence reads: CASSEQWGSNQPQHF. The CDR3 coding sequence is TGTGCCAGCAGTGAACAGTGGGGGAGCAATCAGCCCCAGCATTTT.

The chain has TRBV3-1 and TRBJ2-1, with TRBD2 identical over 8 bases. J gave up 8 bases and V 5 bases, and 11 bases lay outside the gene matches. This CDR3 spans 15 amino acids. Germline V CDR1 and CDR2: LGHDT, YNNKEL (reference sequence). The CDR3 region is CASSSGTRSFYEQFF. As DNA, the CDR3 is TGTGCCAGCAGCTCCGGGACTAGGTCCTTCTATGAGCAGTTCTTC.

This clonotype has a count of ten or more. The chain joins TRBV11-2 to TRBJ1-1; TRBD1 is a possible D gene (5 bases). V was shortened by 4 bases and J by 10 bases, with 22 bases between the two germline ends. There are 15 residues in the CDR3. Germline CDR1 SGHAT, CDR2 FQNNGV. The CDR3 sequence is CASSSLGQGGNGAFF. In DNA form, the CDR3 reads TGTGCCAGCAGCTCCCTGGGCCAGGGAGGTAATGGAGCTTTCTTT.

V is TRBV20-1 and J is TRBJ2-4; 8 nucleotides agree with TRBD2. The V and J ends lost 0 bases and 3 bases, in that order; junction bases with no gene match: 7. Germline CDR1 reads DFQATT; CDR2 reads SNEGSKA (reference sequence). The length of the CDR3 is 16 residues. The DNA of the CDR3 is TGCAGTGCTAGAGATCAAGCGGGGGACTTCAAAAACATTCAGTACTTC. Protein: CSARDQAGDFKNIQYF.

This clonotype was picked up a small number of times. The CDR3: CASSPKVGSYNSPLHF. The CDR3 nucleotides read TGTGCCAGCAGCCCTAAGGTCGGCTCCTATAATTCACCCCTCCACTTT. This chain uses TRBV6-5 with TRBJ1-6, with D unclear. The CDR3 has 16 amino acids. The V end lost 6 bases, the J end lost 0 bases, and 12 bases lay between the germline ends. Germline loops: CDR1 MNHEY, CDR2 SVGAGI.

This clonotype has a count of ten or more. The rearrangement links TRBV7-8 to TRBJ2-7; tentative D call: TRBD1 (5 bases). V was pared by 0 bases and J by 4 bases, with 7 bases between. The CDR3 extends over 13 amino acids. CDR1 and CDR2 from the germline V gene are SGHVS and FQNEAQ. CDR3: CASSLATGYEQYF. As DNA, the CDR3 is TGTGCCAGCAGCTTAGCCACAGGATACGAGCAGTACTTC. Looking up the rest from reference TRBV7-8 and TRBJ2-7 gives the full variable domain: GAGVSQSPRYKVAKRGQDVALRCDPISGHVSLFWYQQALGQGPEFLTYFQNEAQLDKSGLPSDRFFAERPEGSVSTLKIQRTQQEDSAVYLCASSLATGYEQYFGPGTRLTVT.

This clonotype was seen many times. The CDR3 coding sequence is TGTGCCAGCAGCGTACTGGCAGGGGGCGCCTACAATGAGCAGTTCTTC. Its protein product is CASSVLAGGAYNEQFF. The rearrangement links TRBV9 to TRBJ2-1, with 8 bases lining up with TRBD1. CDR3 size: 16 residues. Germline loops: CDR1 SGDLS, CDR2 YYNGEE. V shed 1 base, J shed 2 bases, and the junction held 5 bases outside the gene matches.

This CDR3 is CASSEVGSGRAGNTIYF. The CDR3 DNA is TGTGCCAGCAGTGAAGTGGGATCCGGTCGAGCTGGAAACACCATATATTTT. This chain joins TRBV6-1 and TRBJ1-3, with D unresolved. The V gene lost 1 base and the J gene lost 2 bases, with 15 bases spanning the gap. Germline V gene lookup returns CDR1 MNHNS and CDR2 SASEGT. The CDR3 length is 17 residues.

This clonotype occurred many times. This sequence joins TRBV29-1 and TRBJ2-3; D is possibly TRBD1 or TRBD2 (7 bases each). The V and J ends lost 6 bases and 5 bases respectively, with 21 bases between them. The germline V gene has CDR1 SQVTM and CDR2 ANQGSEA. This CDR3 has 15 residues. In DNA form, the CDR3 reads TGCAGCGTGATGAAGGGGGCCGGGGGGATAGATACGCAGTATTTT. Its protein product is CSVMKGAGGIDTQYF.

V is TRBV7-8 and J is TRBJ1-5; D is uncertain. V was pared by 5 bases and J by 5 bases, with 7 bases between. Germline CDR1 and CDR2: SGHVS and FQNEAQ. The CDR3 contains 12 residues. The CDR3 DNA sequence: TGTGCCAGCAGCCCCTCATATCAGCCCCAGCATTTT. Translated: CASSPSYQPQHF.

This clonotype was counted at least ten times. The V and J genes are TRBV12-5 and TRBJ2-3, with TRBD1 as a possible D gene (5 bases). The CDR3 loop spans 14 amino acids. Trimming shortened V by 6 bases and J by 3 bases, and 13 bases separated the two germline ends. Germline V gives CDR1 LGHNT, CDR2 FRNRAP. This CDR3 reads CASGRPGPTDTQYF. In DNA, the CDR3 is TGTGCTAGTGGACGCCCAGGGCCAACAGATACGCAGTATTTT.

This clonotype was counted at least ten times. The V and J genes are TRBV7-9 and TRBJ2-3; 16 bases are a match to TRBD2. V lost 4 bases, J lost 3 bases, and 13 bases stayed unmatched. The length of the CDR3 is 20 residues. Germline values: CDR1 SEHNR, CDR2 FQNEAQ (reference sequence). The CDR3 sequence is CASSSAEGLAGGQSTDTQYF. CDR3 sequence (DNA): TGTGCCAGCAGCTCCGCCGAGGGACTAGCGGGGGGGCAGTCAACAGATACGCAGTATTTT. The full variable domain, completed using reference TRBV7-9 and TRBJ2-3, is DTGVSQNPRHKITKRGQNVTFRCDPISEHNRLYWYRQTLGQGPEFLTYFQNEAQLEKSRLLSDRFSAERPKGSFSTLEIQRTEQGDSAMYLCASSSAEGLAGGQSTDTQYFGPGTRLTVL.

Of note for this clonotype: A clone one base away is much larger, so this may be a read error. V is TRBV5-1 and J is TRBJ1-4; D is undetermined. This CDR3 region has 14 residues. The germline CDR1 and CDR2 sequences are SGHRS and YFSETQ. V lost 5 bases, J lost 5 bases, and 13 bases lay in between. Written as DNA, the CDR3 is TGCGCCAGCAGACTACAGAGCGGGAATGAAAAACTGTTTTTT. Its protein is CASRLQSGNEKLFF.

This clonotype was detected ten times or more. This chain joins TRBV6-5 and TRBJ2-1, with 14 bases aligning to TRBD2. V trimming: 6 bases; J trimming: 9 bases; junction bases outside the gene matches: 7. This CDR3 spans 15 amino acids. CDR1 is MNHEY and CDR2 is SVGAGI in the germline V gene. In DNA, the CDR3 is TGTGCCAGCAGCACCGGGACTAGCGGGGGAGGTGAGCAGTTCTTC. Translated: CASSTGTSGGGEQFF.

In this sample, this clonotype turned up a few times. The chain joins TRBV7-6 to TRBJ2-1; TRBD2 might be the D (5 bases). Looked up from germline, CDR1 is SGHVS and CDR2 is FNYEAQ. V lost 5 bases and J 3 bases, leaving 14 bases between the germline ends. The CDR3 sequence is 15 residues long. This CDR3 is CASSASGSVYNEQFF. The CDR3, as DNA: TGTGCCAGCAGCGCATCGGGGTCTGTCTACAATGAGCAGTTCTTC.

This clonotype was recorded a few times. J is TRBJ2-3 and V is TRBV11-2, with D uncertain. The ends were cut back, 1 base at V and 2 bases at J, with 10 bases in the middle. Per the germline V gene, CDR1 is SGHAT and CDR2 is FQNNGV. This CDR3 has 15 residues. CDR3: CASSLGGYPTDTQYF. CDR3 bases: TGTGCCAGCAGCTTAGGTGGCTATCCCACAGATACGCAGTATTTT.

In its sample, this clonotype was seen a few times. This chain uses TRBV6-2 or TRBV6-3 with TRBJ1-6; a weak D match, TRBD1 (5 bases). Trimming removed 2 bases at V and 8 bases at J, with 19 bases between. The germline gives CDR1 MNHEY, CDR2 SVGEGT. This CDR3 is 17 amino acids long. CDR3 in amino acids: CASSYPPGLSIDSPLHF. CDR3 coding DNA: TGTGCCAGCAGTTACCCCCCAGGGTTGTCGATAGATTCACCCCTCCACTTT.

The chain couples TRBV7-9 to TRBJ2-5; 7 bases agree with TRBD2. J gave up 5 bases and V 4 bases, and 7 bases lay outside the gene matches. Germline CDR1 and CDR2: SEHNR and FQNEAQ (reference sequence). The CDR3 spans 14 residues. CDR3: CASSSGLGGETQYF. The CDR3 DNA reads TGTGCCAGCAGCTCAGGACTAGGCGGGGAGACCCAGTACTTC.

This clonotype was recorded at least ten times. The chain couples TRBV5-5 to TRBJ2-3, with 12 nucleotides matching TRBD2. J was trimmed by 6 bases and V by 7 bases; bases with no gene match: 6. CDR1 and CDR2 from the germline V gene are SGHKS and YYEKEE (reference sequence). The CDR3 has 14 residues. The DNA for the CDR3 is TGTGCCAGCCAGGCTAGCGGGGGGGCGGATACGCAGTATTTT. Its translation: CASQASGGADTQYF.

Ten or more counts support this clonotype. V usage is TRBV12-3 or TRBV12-4 and J usage is TRBJ2-7, with 16 positions matching TRBD2. This CDR3 has 17 amino acids. With V trimmed by 5 bases and J by 0 bases, 4 bases remained unmatched. The CDR3 DNA reads as TGTGCCAGCAGTCCGGGGACTAGCGGGAGGGCCTCCTACGAGCAGTACTTC. Amino acid sequence: CASSPGTSGRASYEQYF.

The sample holds many counts of this clonotype. CDR3 nucleotides: TGTGCCAGCAGCTTAGTGCGGGTAGAGACCCAGTACTTC. Its translation: CASSLVRVETQYF. V gene TRBV7-2 combines with J gene TRBJ2-5; possible D gene TRBD2, 5 bases. CDR1 and CDR2 (germline): SGHTA, FQGNSA. This CDR3 is 13 amino acids long. The V and J ends lost 1 base and 4 bases respectively, with 7 bases between them.

This clonotype was observed a few times. V and J are TRBV20-1 and TRBJ2-5; 7 bases fit TRBD2. The CDR3 is made up of 12 amino acids. Trimming cost V 5 bases and J 1 base; bases outside gene matches: 1. Per the germline V gene, CDR1 is DFQATT and CDR2 is SNEGSKA (reference sequence). CDR3: CSAGGVQETQYF. Here the CDR3 DNA reads TGCAGTGCTGGGGGGGTCCAAGAGACCCAGTACTTC.

The chain is built from TRBV27 and TRBJ2-6; the D gene is possibly TRBD1 (5 bases). Between the trimmed V and J ends, which lost 7 bases and 0 bases, there was a span of 13 bases. Germline V gene lookup returns CDR1 MNHEY and CDR2 SMNVEV (reference sequence). CDR3 length equals 16 residues. CDR3 DNA sequence: TGTGCCAGCACCCCAAGGGGATCCTCTGGGGCCAACGTCCTGACTTTC. Translating it yields CASTPRGSSGANVLTF.

At least ten counts were recorded for this clonotype. V and J are TRBV29-1 and TRBJ2-1, with D perhaps given as TRBD1 or TRBD2 (5 bases each). V lost 4 bases, J lost 1 base, and 11 bases lay in between. CDR3 length: 14 amino acids. Looked up from germline, CDR1 is SQVTM and CDR2 is ANQGSEA. The DNA of the CDR3 is TGCAGCGTTGGAGTATGGGGGTCCTACAATGAGCAGTTCTTC. Protein product: CSVGVWGSYNEQFF.

This sequence joins TRBV28 and TRBJ1-5; D remains unclear. This CDR3 is 15 amino acids long. Per the germline V gene, CDR1 is MDHEN and CDR2 is SYDVKM. V lost 2 bases, J lost 0 bases, and 8 bases lay in between. Written as DNA, the CDR3 is TGTGCCAGCAGTTTACTGGGAAGTAGCAATCAGCCCCAGCATTTT. Protein sequence: CASSLLGSSNQPQHF.

The chain employs TRBV24-1 and TRBJ2-1, with unresolved D. Germline V gene lookup returns CDR1 KGHDR and CDR2 SFDVKD. The V gene lost 12 bases and the J gene lost 10 bases, with 9 bases spanning the gap. The CDR3 contains 9 residues. CDR3 sequence (DNA): TGTGCCCTGAGGAAGGAGCAGTTCTTC. Its translation is CALRKEQFF.

This clonotype was observed at least ten times. The gene calls are TRBV10-2 and TRBJ2-5, with 11 bases identical to TRBD2. V lost 6 bases, J lost 5 bases, and 5 bases stayed unmatched. The CDR3 covers 14 residues. Germline V gives CDR1 WSHSY, CDR2 SAAADI. CDR3 sequence reads: CASRTLAGVETQYF. The CDR3 nucleotides read TGCGCCAGCAGGACACTAGCGGGAGTTGAGACCCAGTACTTC.

This clonotype appeared many times. The chain is built from TRBV29-1 and TRBJ2-2; tentatively, D is TRBD1 (5 bases). CDR3 size: 12 residues. Germline CDR1 and CDR2: SQVTM and ANQGSEA. With 4 bases removed from V and 9 bases from J, the gap between germline ends came to 12 bases. CDR3 coding DNA: TGCAGCGTTGCAGGGTTTTCAAGGGAGCTGTTTTTT. Amino acids: CSVAGFSRELFF.

V and J are TRBV7-6 and TRBJ2-7; D might be TRBD1 (6 bases). V lost 4 bases and J lost 9, with 16 bases in between. CDR1 SGHVS and CDR2 FNYEAQ come from the germline V gene. CDR3 size: 13 residues. The CDR3 protein is CASSSYNGGPQYF. The CDR3 coding sequence is TGTGCCAGCAGCTCGTATAATGGGGGCCCGCAGTACTTC.